This T cell receptor beta chain was found in a study of T cell repertoires in cytomegalovirus infection. As for the study in general: Both a matching HLA type and CMV infection were indicated by public TCR beta signatures.

MiXCR, applied by TCRdb to the reads, yields one record per CDR3 protein. The repertoire holds 65,000 to 90,000 distinct CDR3 sequences, with 4% as singletons. Germline CDR1 reads SGHTA; CDR2 reads FQGNSA. V lost 0 bases, J lost 8 bases, and 19 bases lay in between. CDR3 length: 16 amino acids. Points from the study as a whole: Dominating the ex vivo response were TCR beta clonotypes that were CMV-specific and HLA-C-restricted. Cumulative frequency of public TCR beta families picked out carriers of CMV plus the relevant HLA.

In its sample, this clonotype was seen many times. No antigen is known for it. The clonotype comes from a human donor in good health (CMV status not recorded). Some clones in this sample may be carry-over from other donors' samples. Sequencing was carried out using PBMCs. This rearrangement joins TRBV7-2 to TRBJ1-2; a weak D match, TRBD1 (6 bases). CDR3 nucleotide sequence: TGTGCCAGCAGCTTAGCTCCAGGGGTGCTCGCCGGGGGCTACACCTTC. Translating gives CASSLAPGVLAGGYTF.